A single sample gave rise to the 12 T cell receptor delta chains below, sequenced in a study of γδ T cells in repeated Plasmodium falciparum infection. Bulk repertoires came from Vgamma9/Vdelta2+ or Vdelta2-negative gammadelta T cells flow-sorted from PBMC. TCRdb re-processed the multiplex PCR reads using CATT. The sample gives tens of thousands of delta-chain clones, around 1.7% of which show up once; approximately 16% is in the top ten. The sequenced material came from gamma-delta T cells from blood. These receptors were obtained from a pool of human donors (malaria-infected and uninfected, not separated).

This clone was counted many times. It differs at one base from a far larger clone, so likely a read error. This same CDR3 is encoded by further DNA sequences in the sample. The chain is built from TRDV3 and TRDJ1, with D perhaps TRDD2 (9 bases). The CDR3 contains 20 residues. Germline V CDR1 and CDR2: TVYSNPD, GDNSRS (reference sequence). V was cut by 1 base and J by 4 bases, with 34 bases left in between. The CDR3 DNA is TGTGCCTTTAAGAGGCCTTCCTACCTATCTGGGGGACTTTCCAGCGATAAACTCATCTTT. Residues: CAFKRPSYLSGGLSSDKLIF.

This clone showed up many times. This is likely an artifact of a read error, given a far larger clone one base away. The same CDR3 arises from other DNA sequences in this sample as well. The chain employs TRDV2 and TRDJ1; TRDD3 might be the D (5 bases). This CDR3 is 17 amino acids long. Germline CDR1 GEAIGNYY, CDR2 EKD. The CDR3 protein is CACDDLPWGRNTDKLIF. The CDR3 bases are TGCGCCTGTGACGACCTGCCTTGGGGACGGAACACCGATAAACTCATCTTT.

This clone has only a few counts. TCRdb's protein, taken from a much larger clone, differs from this DNA's translation at residue 5, likely owing to a read error; the protein displayed comes from the DNA. V gene TRDV3 combines with J gene TRDJ1; 12 nucleotides align to TRDD3. There are 28 residues in the CDR3. Germline V gene sequence: CDR1 TVYSNPD, CDR2 GDNSRS (reference sequence). The ends lost 2 bases at V and 0 bases at J; junction bases unmatched: 43. DNA of the CDR3: TGTGCCTTTGGTAGTTCCTCCCCGCTGGGGGATACGGGGAGCGCATGTTTACGGATAGCTACGTACACCGATAAACTCATCTTT. It yields the protein CAFGSSSPLGDTGSACLRIATYTDKLIF.

Only a few counts were recorded for this clone. A far more abundant clone sits one base away, making this likely a read error. The same CDR3 can be traced to other DNA sequences in this sample. The J gene went uncalled, whereas the V gene is TRDV1; the D call of TRDD3 is as the table states it, not checked on the DNA. In germline, CDR1 is TSWWSYY, CDR2 QGS. The CDR3 has 21 amino acids. CDR3 sequence (DNA): TGTGCTCTTGGGGATACTAGGGGGTACTGGGGGATCACGCGGGATGACGATAAGCTCATCTTT. Translated, it gives CALGDTRGYWGITRDDDKLIF.

To note about this clone: This likely came from a read error, as a far larger clone is one base away. Other DNA sequences in the sample encode the same CDR3. No J gene call was made, and the V gene is TRDV1; the table's D call, TRDD3, was not checked against the DNA. The CDR3 is made up of 18 amino acids. Germline values: CDR1 TSWWSYY, CDR2 QGS. CDR3 sequence reads: CALGEYPGISNYTDKLIF. The CDR3 DNA is TGTGCTCTTGGGGAGTACCCGGGGATATCCAATTATACCGATAAGCTCATCTTT.

With regard to this clone: Given a far larger clone just one base away, this is likely a sequencing read error. The same CDR3 also results from other DNA sequences found in this sample. The rearrangement links TRDV2 to TRDJ1; TRDD3 matches 11 bases. TCRdb does not report a J gene; here it was assigned by matching the DNA to germline references. Germline assignment: CDR1 GEAIGNYY and CDR2 EKD. V trimming: 0 bases; J trimming: 0 bases; junction bases outside the gene matches: 23. The CDR3 covers 23 residues. The CDR3 loop reads CACDTEFSKLGDTRQTYTDKLIF. As DNA, the CDR3 is TGTGCCTGTGACACCGAGTTCTCCAAATTGGGGGATACGCGCCAAACGTACACCGATAAACTCATCTTT.

This clone has just a few counts. A read error likely explains why the TCRdb protein, taken from a much larger clone, differs from this DNA's translation at residue 6; the protein shown is translated from the DNA. CDR3 loop: CALGEATMTGDPGGGAQLFF. The CDR3 bases are TGTGCTCTTGGGGAGGCCACTATGACTGGGGATCCCGGTGGTGGAGCACAACTCTTCTTT. The genes are TRDV1 and TRDJ2; 7 bases are a match to TRDD3. The CDR3 is made up of 20 amino acids. Germline CDR1 reads TSWWSYY; CDR2 reads QGS. V shed 3 bases, J shed 7 bases, and the junction held 23 bases outside the gene matches.

Comment on this clone: TCRdb records a much larger clone's protein for this DNA, with a difference at residue 9 that likely arises from a read error; the protein given is the translation of the DNA. The chain couples TRDV1 to TRDJ1; 8 positions match TRDD3. Assignment of the J gene here rests on matching the DNA to germline, because TCRdb gives none. From germline, CDR1 is TSWWSYY and CDR2 QGS. The CDR3 is 23 amino acids. The V and J ends lost 2 bases and 0 bases, in that order; junction bases with no gene match: 26. The CDR3 nucleotides are TGTGCTCTTGGGGAAAAATCCACGTCCGGTCCCCTACTGGGGGCCAAATACACCGATAAACTCATCTTT. This codes for CALGEKSTSGPLLGAKYTDKLIF.

In this sample, this clone turned up a few times. This likely reflects a read error, since a far larger clone is one base away. The same CDR3 arises from other DNA sequences in this sample as well. V and J are TRDV1 and TRDJ1, with 12 bases that match TRDD3. No J gene was available from TCRdb, and it was assigned here by a germline match of the DNA. Per the germline V gene, CDR1 is TSWWSYY and CDR2 is QGS. CDR3 length: 21 amino acids. In DNA, the CDR3 is TGTGCTCTCCTAGACCTGCAGAGTACTGGGGGATACCCGACGTACACCGACAAACTCATCTTT. It encodes CALLDLQSTGGYPTYTDKLIF.

To note about this clone: TCRdb has a much larger clone's protein, which differs at residue 14 from the translation of this DNA, likely because of a read error; what is shown is the protein translated from the DNA. V gene TRDV1 combines with J gene TRDJ1; no definite D call. This CDR3 has 19 residues. V lost 0 bases and J 4 bases, leaving 24 bases between the germline ends. Per germline, CDR1 TSWWSYY and CDR2 QGS. CDR3 in amino acids: CALGELESSRSFIIDKLIF. In DNA form, the CDR3 reads TGTGCTCTTGGGGAACTAGAGTCGTCCCGGTCCTTTATTATCGATAAACTCATCTTT.

This clone occurred a few times. A far larger clone is only one base removed, so a read error is likely. At the DNA level, this CDR3 is encoded by other sequences in the same sample as well. CDR3 in amino acids: CALGEPSSLGVHHTDKLIF. The CDR3 bases are TGTGCTCTTGGGGAGCCAAGTAGTCTGGGGGTCCACCACACCGATAAACTCATCTTT. The chain is built from TRDV1 and TRDJ1; 7 bases are shared with TRDD3. CDR3 length: 19 amino acids. Germline CDR1 reads TSWWSYY; CDR2 reads QGS. Germline trimming cut 3 bases from V and 0 bases from J; bases unmatched to any gene: 16.

This clone was detected ten times or more. This sequence is one base from a far larger clone and is likely a read error. The same CDR3 is also encoded by other DNA sequences in this sample. The chain recombines TRDV3 with TRDJ1; TRDD3 agrees at 13 bases. CDR3 length: 19 amino acids. Germline lookup yields CDR1 TVYSNPD and CDR2 GDNSRS (reference sequence). CDR3 residues: CACPRLGDTHVGLTDKLIF. The CDR3 bases are TGTGCCTGCCCCCGACTGGGGGATACGCACGTGGGTCTCACCGATAAGCTCATCTTT.